This passage covers 8 T cell receptor beta chains from one sample sequenced in a study of T-cell reconstitution after alpha-beta-depleted transplantation in children. Preparation of the TCRbeta library used unique molecular identifiers. TCRdb re-called the PCR reads with MiXCR, one entry per CDR3 protein. This sample carries roughly 790,000 distinct CDR3 sequences, under 20% of them seen once, and the ten largest clones take 5%. The sequencing here drew on PBMCs, mostly from graft donor cells, taken 360 days after TCRalphabeta/CD19-depleted stem cell transplant. Source of these receptors: a male patient between 10 and 17 years old who had a stem cell transplant for acute lymphoblastic leukemia, so the T cells may come from the graft donor.

This clonotype has just a few counts. The chain joins TRBV20-1 to TRBJ2-3, with D perhaps TRBD2 (6 bases). The germline CDR1 and CDR2 sequences are DFQATT and SNEGSKA (reference sequence). V gave up 3 bases and J gave up 2 bases, with 9 bases separating them. The CDR3 runs 13 residues. The CDR3 spells CSARDYITDTQYF. For the CDR3, the DNA is TGCAGTGCTAGGGACTATATCACAGATACGCAGTATTTT.

The rearrangement links TRBV7-9 to TRBJ1-1; 7 nucleotides align to TRBD1. Germline V gene data show CDR1 as SEHNR and CDR2 as FQNEAQ (reference sequence). With V trimmed by 5 bases and J by 1 base, 13 bases remained unmatched. The CDR3 totals 17 residues. CDR3 sequence reads: CASSPGGSGSPNTEAFF. In DNA form, the CDR3 reads TGTGCCAGCAGCCCAGGGGGGTCCGGGTCCCCGAACACTGAAGCTTTCTTT.

The chain uses TRBV12-3 or TRBV12-4 and TRBJ1-5; D is undetermined. The CDR3 extends over 15 amino acids. V lost 4 bases and J 1 base, leaving 11 bases between the germline ends. The CDR3 sequence is CASSSDVHSNQPQHF. CDR3 coding DNA: TGTGCCAGCAGTTCGGACGTACACAGCAATCAGCCCCAGCATTTT.

This clonotype has at least ten counts. The rearrangement uses TRBV12-3 or TRBV12-4 and TRBJ1-5; D might be TRBD1 (6 bases). Trimming left V 3 bases short and J 5 bases short, with 8 bases between. The CDR3 loop spans 13 amino acids. Here the CDR3 DNA reads TGTGCCAGCAGTTTCTCAGGGGATCAGCCCCAGCATTTT. Protein sequence: CASSFSGDQPQHF.

The J gene is TRBJ1-1, the V gene TRBV28; no definite D call. Germline lookup yields CDR1 MDHEN and CDR2 SYDVKM. There are 14 residues in the CDR3. The V end lost 5 bases, the J end lost 1 base, and 11 bases lay between the germline ends. CDR3 DNA sequence: TGTGCCAGCAGTATAGGCGGGAGGAACACTGAAGCTTTCTTT. Its protein product is CASSIGGRNTEAFF.

This chain joins TRBV21-1 and TRBJ1-5. TRBV21-1 is a pseudogene segment. The CDR3 contains 15 residues. The CDR3: CASSLIRDSGPPQHF. CDR3 DNA sequence: TGTGCCAGCAGCCTTATCCGGGACAGCGGTCCGCCCCAGCATTTT.

This clonotype turned up a few times. The chain carries TRBV18 and TRBJ2-7; D is possibly TRBD2 (6 bases). Trimming cost V 1 base and J 6 bases, with 13 bases left between them. The CDR3 has 14 amino acids. From germline, CDR1 is KGHSH and CDR2 LQKENI. CDR3 nucleotides: TGTGCCAGCTCACCACTCGGCGGGGAGCGCGAGCAGTACTTC. As protein: CASSPLGGEREQYF.

The gene calls are TRBV20-1 and TRBJ1-5, with 10 bases aligning to TRBD1. CDR3 length: 13 residues. V dropped 6 bases and J dropped 7; count of bases not matched to a gene: 6. The germline gives CDR1 DFQATT, CDR2 SNEGSKA (reference sequence). In DNA form, the CDR3 reads TGCAGTGCCGCCGGGACAGGGGACCAGCCCCAGCATTTT. It yields the protein CSAAGTGDQPQHF.